Shown below are 31 T cell receptor beta chains from a single sample sequenced in a study of blood T cell repertoires in COVID-19. The assay was immunoSEQ multiplex PCR, and TCRdb's table has in-frame clones only and misses some. The repertoire consists of roughly 310,000 clones, with 89% occurring once and the leading ten covering over 9%. The material sequenced was PBMCs or T cells enriched from blood (not recorded which). The source of these receptors is a woman aged 40 to 55 who had recovered from COVID-19.

The J gene is TRBJ2-4, the V gene TRBV30; D might be TRBD2 (7 bases). This CDR3 comprises 16 residues. Trimming cost V 3 bases and J 0 bases, with 15 bases left between them. From germline, CDR1 is GTSNPN and CDR2 SVGIG (reference sequence). CDR3 in DNA: TGTGCCTGGAGAAGGGGGAGGGCTCTAGCCAAAAACATTCAGTACTTC. It codes for CAWRRGRALAKNIQYF.

This clone was counted a single time. V gene TRBV11-3 combines with J gene TRBJ2-1, with a weak D call TRBD2 (6 bases). V lost 3 bases to trimming and J lost 9 bases, with 9 bases between them. The germline V gene encodes CDR1 SGHNT and CDR2 YENEEA. The CDR3 is made up of 12 amino acids. CDR3 sequence (DNA): TGTGCCAGCAGCTTGGAGGGGTTTGAGCAGTTCTTC. Translated: CASSLEGFEQFF. Based on the CDR3 plus reference TRBV11-3 and TRBJ2-1, the full variable domain is EAGVVQSPRYKIIEKKQPVAFWCNPISGHNTLYWYLQNLGQGPELLIRYENEEAVDDSQLPKDRFSAERLKGVDSTLKIQPAELGDSAVYLCASSLEGFEQFFGPGTRLTVL.

The CDR3 nucleotides read TGTGCTAGTGGTTTTCCAAAGATAACCTTCCGGGACAGGAGCCTCAATCAGCCCCAGCATTTT. Its protein product is CASGFPKITFRDRSLNQPQHF. The V call is TRBV12-5, the J call TRBJ1-5; 8 nucleotides agree with TRBD1. Germline V gene data show CDR1 as LGHNT and CDR2 as FRNRAP. V lost 3 bases, J lost 3 bases, and 22 bases stayed unmatched. There are 21 residues in the CDR3.

The V gene is TRBV6-5, the J gene TRBJ2-7; TRBD1 agrees at 8 bases. The CDR3 spans 14 residues. CDR1 is MNHEY, CDR2 SVGAGI, per germline. V trimming: 5 bases; J trimming: 3 bases; junction bases outside the gene matches: 6. The CDR3 spells CASSPDRDDYEQYF. Written as DNA, the CDR3 is TGTGCCAGCAGTCCGGACAGGGATGACTACGAGCAGTACTTC.

The chain combines TRBV6-5 with TRBJ2-1, with D tentatively TRBD2 (6 bases). CDR3 length: 15 amino acids. The germline V and J ends were trimmed by 6 bases and 9 bases, with 21 bases remaining between them. The germline CDR1 and CDR2 sequences are MNHEY and SVGAGI. CDR3 DNA: TGTGCCAGCAGACCGCGGGGATATCCTACAGTTGAGCAGTTCTTC. Its translation: CASRPRGYPTVEQFF.

This chain uses TRBV4-1 with TRBJ2-1; D possibly corresponds to TRBD2 (7 bases). V lost 1 base, J lost 0 bases, and 16 bases lay in between. Germline loops: CDR1 MGHRA, CDR2 YSYEKL. This CDR3 contains 18 residues. DNA for the CDR3: TGCGCCAGCAGCCAAGGGGGCGGGAGAGGGGGCTCCTACAATGAGCAGTTCTTC. Translated: CASSQGGGRGGSYNEQFF.

This sequence joins TRBV10-1 and TRBJ1-6, with TRBD1 matching 7 bases. The junction had 8 bases not matched to a gene; V was cut back by 8 bases and J by 7 bases. The CDR3 covers 14 residues. Looked up from germline, CDR1 is WNHNN and CDR2 is SYGVQD (reference sequence). The CDR3 is CASSRDSVNSPLHF. In DNA, the CDR3 is TGCGCCAGCTCTAGGGACAGCGTAAATTCACCCCTCCACTTT.

The chain is built from TRBV5-1 and TRBJ2-7, with 9 bases lining up with TRBD2. Germline CDR1 and CDR2: SGHRS and YFSETQ. This CDR3 spans 15 amino acids. J lost 0 bases, V lost 1 base, and 2 bases had no gene match. CDR3 in amino acids: CASSLQRGASYEQYF. CDR3 nucleotide sequence: TGCGCCAGCAGCTTGCAGCGGGGGGCCTCCTACGAGCAGTACTTC.

The J gene is TRBJ2-3, the V gene TRBV15; 10 bases line up with TRBD1. Germline V gives CDR1 LNHNV, CDR2 YYDKDF (reference sequence). Trimming took 0 bases from V and 11 from J; bases not matched to a gene: 17. The CDR3 totals 18 residues. This CDR3 reads CATSREVGDRGPDFLQYF. Here the CDR3 DNA reads TGTGCCACCAGCAGAGAAGTAGGTGACAGGGGGCCCGATTTTTTGCAGTATTTT. Full variable domain (missing parts from reference TRBV15 and TRBJ2-3): DAMVIQNPRYQVTQFGKPVTLSCSQTLNHNVMYWYQQKSSQAPKLLFHYYDKDFNNEADTPDNFQSRRPNTSFCFLDIRSPGLGDTAMYLCATSREVGDRGPDFLQYFGPGTRLTVL.

The genes are TRBV19 and TRBJ2-6, with D hard to call. Trimming shortened V by 8 bases and J by 4 bases, and 6 bases separated the two germline ends. CDR3 length: 12 amino acids. In germline, CDR1 is LNHDA, CDR2 SQIVND (reference sequence). CDR3 sequence (DNA): TGTGCCAGTTCGACAGGGGCCAACGTCCTGACTTTC. Protein: CASSTGANVLTF.

This chain joins TRBV18 and TRBJ2-1; D gene unclear. This CDR3 contains 15 residues. V lost 2 bases and J 0 bases, leaving 8 bases between the germline ends. Germline V gene sequence: CDR1 KGHSH, CDR2 LQKENI. CDR3 in amino acids: CASSPFSSSYNEQFF. As DNA, the CDR3 is TGTGCCAGCTCACCATTCTCGAGCTCCTACAATGAGCAGTTCTTC. The full variable domain, with the rest looked up from reference TRBV18 and TRBJ2-1, is NAGVMQNPRHLVRRRGQEARLRCSPMKGHSHVYWYRQLPEEGLKFMVYLQKENIIDESGMPKERFSAEFPKEGPSILRIQQVVRGDSAAYFCASSPFSSSYNEQFFGPGTRLTVL.

The rearrangement links TRBV28 to TRBJ1-1, with D possibly TRBD1 on 6 matching bases. The CDR3 is 11 residues long. V lost 6 bases and J 6 bases, leaving 8 bases between the germline ends. Germline-derived CDR1 and CDR2 are MDHEN and SYDVKM. This chain's CDR3 is CASSGQPEAFF. The CDR3 region has the DNA TGTGCCAGCAGCGGACAGCCTGAAGCTTTCTTT.

The rearrangement links TRBV28 to TRBJ1-4, with D tentatively TRBD1 (6 bases). Trimming stripped 8 bases from V and 0 bases from J, with 10 bases between. The germline V gene has CDR1 MDHEN and CDR2 SYDVKM. CDR3 length equals 14 residues. The CDR3 nucleotides are TGTGCCAGCGGATCAGGGGCAACTAATGAAAAACTGTTTTTT. This codes for CASGSGATNEKLFF.

The rearrangement uses TRBV29-1 and TRBJ1-1; 8 bases agree with TRBD1. The ends lost 6 bases at V and 1 base at J; junction bases unmatched: 10. This CDR3 comprises 15 residues. CDR1 SQVTM and CDR2 ANQGSEA come from the germline V gene. As DNA, the CDR3 is TGCAGCGTGAACAGGGGGTCGAGGCCGAACACTGAAGCTTTCTTT. Translation gives CSVNRGSRPNTEAFF.

The J gene is TRBJ1-5, the V gene TRBV24-1; D perhaps matches TRBD1 (5 bases). Trimming stripped 5 bases from V and 6 bases from J, with 10 bases between. In germline, CDR1 is KGHDR, CDR2 SFDVKD. CDR3 length equals 13 residues. CDR3 in amino acids: CATSARQSQPQHF. The CDR3 nucleotides are TGTGCCACCAGTGCCCGACAGTCTCAGCCCCAGCATTTT.

This chain connects TRBV19 to TRBJ1-1; 7 bases line up with TRBD1. V lost 6 bases to trimming and J lost 5 bases; unmatched junction nucleotides: 9. CDR1 LNHDA and CDR2 SQIVND come from the germline V gene (reference sequence). The CDR3 sequence is 14 residues long. The CDR3 DNA sequence: TGTGCCAGTAGCCGAGACAGGGAGAGAACTGAAGCTTTCTTT. Protein: CASSRDRERTEAFF.

The J gene is TRBJ1-4, the V gene TRBV18, with D possibly TRBD1 on 5 matching bases. This CDR3 spans 15 amino acids. Deletions cut 5 bases from V and 0 bases from J, with 10 bases between. CDR1 and CDR2 from the germline V gene are KGHSH and LQKENI. DNA of the CDR3: TGTGCCAGCTCATCCTCGGGGGCAACTAATGAAAAACTGTTTTTT. This codes for CASSSSGATNEKLFF.

This clone showed up just a few times. The chain's CDR3 is CASSLGGSGANREQYF. The CDR3 coding sequence is TGTGCCAGCAGCTTAGGTGGTAGCGGGGCGAATCGCGAGCAGTACTTC. The V gene is TRBV7-2, the J gene TRBJ2-7; 8 bases line up with TRBD2. The CDR3 length is 16 residues. Germline CDR1 is SGHTA and CDR2 is FQGNSA. The V gene end was trimmed by 1 base and the J gene end by 6 bases; junction bases not matched to a gene: 11.

The chain uses TRBV11-3 and TRBJ2-7; D unresolved. Germline V lookup: CDR1 SGHNT, CDR2 YENEEA. The CDR3 length is 14 residues. Trimming stripped 5 bases from V and 2 bases from J, with 13 bases between. As DNA, the CDR3 is TGTGCCAGCAGCCAAACCGGTCTACCCTACGAGCAGTACTTC. Translation: CASSQTGLPYEQYF.

The chain has TRBV11-2 and TRBJ2-3, with D perhaps TRBD2 (7 bases). In germline, CDR1 is SGHAT, CDR2 FQNNGV. The CDR3 spans 15 residues. Between the trimmed V and J ends, which lost 4 bases and 1 base, there was a span of 12 bases. For the CDR3, the DNA is TGTGCCAGCAGCTGGGGGGGCGGGCGCACAGATACGCAGTATTTT. It specifies CASSWGGGRTDTQYF. The full variable domain, in which reference TRBV11-2 and TRBJ2-3 provide the parts outside the CDR3, is EAGVAQSPRYKIIEKRQSVAFWCNPISGHATLYWYQQILGQGPKLLIQFQNNGVVDDSQLPKDRFSAERLKGVDSTLKIQPAKLEDSAVYLCASSWGGGRTDTQYFGPGTRLTVL.

The gene calls are TRBV5-4 and TRBJ2-3, with D perhaps TRBD2 (6 bases). The V and J ends lost 4 bases and 0 bases respectively, with 12 bases between them. The CDR3 length is 15 residues. Germline V lookup: CDR1 SGHNT, CDR2 YYREEE (reference sequence). This CDR3 is CASSRAGISTDTQYF. The CDR3 DNA sequence: TGTGCCAGCAGCCGAGCGGGTATTAGCACAGATACGCAGTATTTT. Drawing the rest from reference TRBV5-4 and TRBJ2-3, the complete variable domain is ETGVTQSPTHLIKTRGQQVTLRCSSQSGHNTVSWYQQALGQGPQFIFQYYREEENGRGNFPPRFSGLQFPNYSSELNVNALELDDSALYLCASSRAGISTDTQYFGPGTRLTVL.

V gene TRBV18 combines with J gene TRBJ1-1; 8 bases fit TRBD1. Germline V lookup: CDR1 KGHSH, CDR2 LQKENI. After removal of 6 bases from V and 2 bases from J, the junction contained 11 bases not matched to a gene. The CDR3 contains 16 residues. The CDR3 loop is CASSTYYRGGNTEAFF. The CDR3 DNA reads TGTGCCAGCTCGACTTATTACAGGGGGGGTAACACTGAAGCTTTCTTT.

This chain links TRBV2 with TRBJ2-3; possible D gene TRBD2, 6 bases. The ends were cut back, 3 bases at V and 2 bases at J, with 9 bases in the middle. Per the germline V gene, CDR1 is SNHLY and CDR2 is FYNNEI. The CDR3 loop spans 14 amino acids. DNA of the CDR3: TGTGCCAGCAGTGAGCGGGGATACACAGATACGCAGTATTTT. This sequence encodes CASSERGYTDTQYF.

The rearrangement uses TRBV6-2 or TRBV6-3 and TRBJ1-2; D uncertain. This CDR3 is built from 11 residues. Germline-derived CDR1 and CDR2 are MNHEY and SVGEGT. V was cut by 6 bases and J by 6 bases, with 8 bases left in between. This chain's CDR3 is CASSIRDGYTF. The CDR3 DNA follows: TGTGCCAGCAGCATAAGAGATGGCTACACCTTC.

The V gene is TRBV7-2, the J gene TRBJ2-7; 9 bases align to TRBD2. The trim removed 5 bases at V and 7 bases at J, leaving 12 bases unmatched. The length of the CDR3 is 15 residues. Germline-derived CDR1 and CDR2 are SGHTA and FQGNSA. DNA for the CDR3: TGTGCCAGCAGCCTACCTAGCGGGGACTTCCTAGAGCAGTACTTC. Translation gives CASSLPSGDFLEQYF.

This clone was seen only once. This chain joins TRBV11-2 and TRBJ2-1; weak D call: TRBD1 (7 bases). With 1 base removed from V and 1 base from J, the gap between germline ends came to 11 bases. CDR3 length: 16 residues. From germline, CDR1 is SGHAT and CDR2 FQNNGV. CDR3 sequence reads: CASSLGQGGSYNEQFF. Written as DNA, the CDR3 is TGTGCCAGCAGCTTAGGGCAGGGGGGTTCCTACAATGAGCAGTTCTTC.

The chain links TRBV4-3 to TRBJ1-2, with a weak D call TRBD1 (6 bases). The length of the CDR3 is 14 residues. The germline CDR1 and CDR2 sequences are LGHNA and YSLEER. Trimming pared 0 bases from V and 5 bases from J, leaving 10 bases between. The CDR3 nucleotides read TGCGCCAGCAGCCAAGAGGGCGGACAGTATGGCTACACCTTC. Translating gives CASSQEGGQYGYTF.

The chain carries TRBV6-2 or TRBV6-3 and TRBJ1-5; 10 bases align to TRBD1. This CDR3 contains 19 residues. The V segment lost 0 bases and the J segment 4 bases; nucleotides outside the gene matches: 12. The germline V gene encodes CDR1 MNHEY and CDR2 SVGEGT. CDR3 sequence (DNA): TGTGCCAGCAGTTACTCGTGGGACAGGGGCTTTGGGGGGAATCAGCCCCAGCATTTT. Its protein is CASSYSWDRGFGGNQPQHF.

This chain links TRBV11-3 with TRBJ1-5; 8 positions agree with TRBD1. J was trimmed by 8 bases and V by 1 base; bases with no gene match: 19. This CDR3 has 19 amino acids. The germline CDR1 and CDR2 sequences are SGHNT and YENEEA. The CDR3 coding sequence is TGTGCCAGCAGCTTAGGCACCCTCCCGGACAGGGAATATGTGAAGCCCCAGCATTTT. Translated, it gives CASSLGTLPDREYVKPQHF.

This clone was observed a handful of times. The chain recombines TRBV5-1 with TRBJ2-5; the match to TRBD1 covers 8 bases. Trimming removed 3 bases from V and 5 bases from J; junction bases left unmatched: 9. Germline V gene sequence: CDR1 SGHRS, CDR2 YFSETQ. This CDR3 contains 15 residues. DNA of the CDR3: TGCGCCAGCAGCTCGGGTGACAGGGGAACCGAGACCCAGTACTTC. Translated: CASSSGDRGTETQYF.

This clone was found once. The V call is TRBV19, the J call TRBJ2-2; 15 nucleotides agree with TRBD2. CDR1 is LNHDA and CDR2 is SQIVND in the germline V gene (reference sequence). The CDR3 extends over 18 amino acids. V shed 4 bases, J shed 1 base, and the junction held 4 bases outside the gene matches. CDR3 coding DNA: TGTGCCAGTAGTACCTGGGGACTAGCGGGGGGGAACACCGGGGAGCTGTTTTTT. As protein: CASSTWGLAGGNTGELFF.